A single sample gave rise to the 10 T cell receptor beta chains below, sequenced in a study of spatial heterogeneity in lung cancer. Whole-study findings and limits: Mutation counts in tumors were tracked by counts of expanded intratumoral alpha and beta TCRs.

No antigens are known for them. MiXCR, applied by TCRdb to the 5' RACE reads, yields one record per CDR3 protein. The profile shows under 20,000 distinct CDR3 sequences, 5.5% to 6.5% of them singletons. Time point defined: sample taken at primary tumor resection. The material was lung tumor tissue, obtained at surgery. The receptors originated from a female donor with early-stage non-small cell lung cancer.

This clonotype was seen ten or more times. The library was built for alpha chains, so this beta chain is an off-target read and its size means little. This chain uses TRBV28 with TRBJ1-1, with D hard to call. The germline gives CDR1 MDHEN, CDR2 SYDVKM. The CDR3 has 12 amino acids. Trimming took off 2 bases at V and 0 bases at J, with 1 base between the two ends. CDR3 sequence: CASSLMNTEAFF. The CDR3 DNA follows: TGTGCCAGCAGTTTAATGAACACTGAAGCTTTCTTT.

As regards this clonotype: The library was prepared for alpha chains; this beta chain is a stray read, so its frequency means little. The V and J genes are TRBV2 and TRBJ2-6; D call uncertain. This CDR3 is 15 amino acids long. Germline values: CDR1 SNHLY, CDR2 FYNNEI. V was trimmed by 5 bases and J by 4 bases, leaving 12 bases between them. CDR3 coding DNA: TGTGCCAGCAGTAATGGACCCACCGGGGCCAACGTCCTGACTTTC. Its protein is CASSNGPTGANVLTF.

This clonotype was detected a few times. This beta chain is off target for a library built for alpha chains, so its abundance means little. This chain joins TRBV15 and TRBJ2-7; maybe TRBD2 (6 bases). V was clipped by 5 bases and J by 7 bases, with 18 bases between them. The germline V gene has CDR1 LNHNV and CDR2 YYDKDF (reference sequence). This CDR3 is 14 amino acids long. CDR3 residues: CATSPSGGSGEQYF. In DNA, the CDR3 is TGTGCCACCAGCCCGTCCGGAGGGTCTGGAGAGCAGTACTTC.

In this sample, this clonotype turned up many times. This beta chain represents an off-target read in a library built for alpha chains; its size is of limited meaning. The chain employs TRBV29-1 and TRBJ2-3; 7 nucleotides match TRBD1. Germline CDR1 is SQVTM and CDR2 is ANQGSEA. The CDR3 has 15 residues. After removal of 4 bases from V and 0 bases from J, the junction contained 7 bases not matched to a gene. CDR3 nucleotides: TGCAGCGTTGCGGTGGGACAGACTAGCACAGATACGCAGTATTTT. As protein: CSVAVGQTSTDTQYF.

The table lists this clonotype with many counts. Because the library targeted alpha chains, this beta chain is an off-target read whose size means little. The chain couples TRBV5-1 to TRBJ2-2; D is perhaps TRBD1 (6 bases). CDR3 length: 16 amino acids. Trimming stripped 3 bases from V and 2 bases from J, with 14 bases between. CDR1 is SGHRS and CDR2 is YFSETQ in the germline V gene. For the CDR3, the DNA is TGCGCCAGCAGCTGGGTCGGACAGAGAAACACCGGGGAGCTGTTTTTT. Residues: CASSWVGQRNTGELFF.

This clonotype appeared many times. The library was prepared for alpha chains; this beta chain is a stray read, so its frequency means little. The V and J genes are TRBV6-6 and TRBJ2-7, with TRBD1 matching 11 bases. CDR1 is MNHNY, CDR2 SVGAGI, per germline (reference sequence). CDR3 length: 15 amino acids. V lost 0 bases to trimming and J lost 7 bases; unmatched junction nucleotides: 5. This CDR3 is CASSYSDRGLREQYF. CDR3 in DNA: TGTGCCAGCAGTTACTCGGACAGGGGGCTTAGGGAGCAGTACTTC.

This clonotype has only a few counts. Since it is a stray read in a library aimed at alpha chains, this beta chain has a size that is not meaningful. The gene calls are TRBV7-2 and TRBJ2-7; TRBD2 aligns across 11 bases. The CDR3 has 15 amino acids. Germline values: CDR1 SGHTA, CDR2 FQGNSA. After removal of 5 bases from V and 7 bases from J, the junction contained 10 bases not matched to a gene. This chain's CDR3 is CASSRLTSGKGEQYF. Written as DNA, the CDR3 is TGTGCCAGCAGCCGTTTGACTAGCGGGAAGGGTGAGCAGTACTTC.

This clonotype was picked up a small number of times. This beta chain turned up in a library designed for alpha chains; as an off-target read, its abundance says little. This chain joins TRBV24-1 and TRBJ2-7; the match to TRBD1 covers 9 bases. In germline, CDR1 is KGHDR, CDR2 SFDVKD. Trimming removed 2 bases from V and 5 bases from J; junction bases left unmatched: 6. The CDR3 has 15 amino acids. CDR3 nucleotides: TGTGCCACCAGTGATTCGGGGGACAGGGCCCACGAGCAGTACTTC. Residues: CATSDSGDRAHEQYF.

This clonotype was seen ten or more times. Being off target in a library aimed at alpha chains, this beta chain has a size of little meaning. The chain carries TRBV6-5 and TRBJ2-1; D is uncertain. Trimming removed 6 bases at V and 3 bases at J, with 3 bases between. CDR1 and CDR2 from the germline V gene are MNHEY and SVGAGI. This CDR3 has 11 amino acids. The CDR3 loop reads CASSLYNEQFF. CDR3 DNA sequence: TGTGCCAGCAGCCTCTACAATGAGCAGTTCTTC.

This clonotype was seen at least ten times. The size of this beta chain means little, since it is a stray read in a library made for alpha chains. V usage is TRBV28 and J usage is TRBJ2-7, with D unresolved. This CDR3 is 13 amino acids long. V was trimmed by 7 bases and J by 5 bases, leaving 15 bases between them. Germline V gene sequence: CDR1 MDHEN, CDR2 SYDVKM. DNA of the CDR3: TGTGCCAGCAAATGGACGGACCGGGACGAGCAGTACTTC. It specifies CASKWTDRDEQYF.